The clone carrying this TCR beta chain appeared a few times. Its antigen remains unknown. This specimen belongs to a study of graft-versus-host responses after intestinal transplantation. Overall study: All recipients were given anti-thymocyte globulin induction, and tacrolimus and steroids were then administered for around three years.

The ends were cut back, 7 bases at V and 0 bases at J, with 16 bases in the middle. This CDR3 is built from 16 residues. Per the germline V gene, CDR1 is MDHEN and CDR2 is SYDVKM. Only in-frame clones appear in the TCRdb table, and some are missing; sequencing was by immunoSEQ multiplex PCR. The sample holds about 70,000 clones, over 75% seen once. The study, taken as a whole, reports: Peak circulating GvH clone levels were associated with early post-transplant HvG declines. The authors found GvH clones in recipient marrow, some appearing first in ileum or blood.

The source of this sequence is a human donor who was the organ donor for an intestinal transplant. Sequencing was performed on unstimulated CD4+ T cells sorted from spleen or lymph node cells, taken before transplant. The chain combines TRBV28 with TRBJ2-4, with D maybe TRBD1 (5 bases). The CDR3 protein is CASTSQGAVAKNIQYF. CDR3 coding DNA: TGTGCCAGCACCTCTCAGGGTGCCGTAGCCAAAAACATTCAGTACTTC.